Listed below are T cell receptor beta chains from one sample, sequenced in a study of CD8+ T cells in alopecia areata. The repertoire was sequenced with immunoSEQ multiplex PCR; TCRdb's copy has only in-frame clones and lacks some. The sample lists about 110,000 clones, 84% seen once, with less than 30% in the top ten. The sample was CD8+ T cells sorted from blood, taken at week 24, from a patient treated with tofacitinib. These receptors were taken from a human donor with alopecia areata. CDR3s include the opening cysteine and the closing phenylalanine or tryptophan. The D gene is left open where the match is weak. The size field is filled for only some rows; it gives once, few, many or a size class.

abundance	d_gene	v_gene	j_gene	CDR3aa	CDR3nt
-	-	TRBV7-2	TRBJ1-2	CASSLESWGGYTF	TGTGCCAGCAGCTTAGAGTCTTGGGGTGGCTACACCTTC
-	-	TRBV5-6	TRBJ1-1	CASSLTQNTEAFF	TGTGCCAGCAGCTTGACACAGAACACTGAAGCTTTCTTT
-	TRBD1	TRBV7-9	TRBJ2-5	CASSYSDRPQETQYF	TGTGCCAGCAGCTATTCGGACAGGCCCCAAGAGACCCAGTACTTC
-	TRBD1	TRBV2	TRBJ1-5	CASSERGTGAYSNQPQHF	TGTGCCAGCAGTGAAAGGGGGACAGGGGCCTATAGCAATCAGCCCCAGCATTTT
few	-	TRBV27	TRBJ1-6	CASSFGAGLGSPLHF	TGTGCCAGCAGTTTCGGGGCAGGACTAGGATCACCCCTCCACTTT
-	-	TRBV19	TRBJ1-1	CASSMESEAGGTEAFF	TGTGCCAGTAGTATGGAGAGCGAAGCGGGAGGTACTGAAGCTTTCTTT
few	-	TRBV4-1	TRBJ2-7	CASSQDSRQYEQYF	TGCGCCAGCAGCCAAGATAGTCGGCAATACGAGCAGTACTTC
-	-	TRBV6-5	TRBJ1-1	CASRRLGGEAFF	TGTGCCAGCCGGAGACTTGGAGGTGAAGCTTTCTTT
-	-	TRBV30	TRBJ2-1	CAWSGYNEQFF	TGTGCCTGGAGCGGGTACAATGAGCAGTTCTTC
once	-	TRBV19	TRBJ2-2	CASSPRNTNTGELFF	TGTGCCAGTAGCCCCAGGAATACAAACACCGGGGAGCTGTTTTTT
once	-	TRBV27	TRBJ1-1	CASSPGAGQGPSGTEAFF	TGTGCCAGCAGTCCCGGGGCCGGCCAGGGGCCAAGCGGGACTGAAGCTTTCTTT
once	TRBD1	TRBV4-2	TRBJ2-7	CASSQEQQGAYEQYF	TGTGCCAGCAGCCAAGAACAACAGGGGGCCTACGAGCAGTACTTC
-	-	TRBV27	TRBJ2-7	CASSLTRSVYEQYF	TGTGCCAGCAGTTTAACCCGCTCGGTATACGAGCAGTACTTC
-	TRBD2	TRBV5-1	TRBJ2-2	CASSLAPGLAGAGELFF	TGCGCCAGCAGCTTGGCCCCGGGACTAGCGGGGGCCGGGGAGCTGTTTTTT
-	-	TRBV5-4	TRBJ2-7	CASSLVAGASPYEQYF	TGTGCCAGCAGCTTGGTGGCGGGGGCATCCCCCTACGAGCAGTACTTC
once	TRBD1	TRBV5-1	TRBJ1-1	CASSLAGGQGIEAFF	TGCGCCAGCAGCTTGGCCGGGGGACAGGGTATAGAAGCTTTCTTT
-	TRBD1	TRBV27	TRBJ2-3	CASSYLQGADTQYF	TGTGCCAGCAGTTACCTACAGGGGGCAGATACGCAGTATTTT
-	TRBD2	TRBV4-1	TRBJ2-5	CASSQDHSGGYQETQYF	TGCGCCAGCAGCCAAGATCACAGCGGGGGGTACCAAGAGACCCAGTACTTC
-	TRBD1	TRBV29-1	TRBJ1-2	CSAKDREDGYTF	TGCAGCGCTAAGGACAGGGAAGATGGCTACACCTTC
once	TRBD1	TRBV5-6	TRBJ1-5	CASSPGTGNQPQHF	TGTGCCAGCAGCCCTGGGACAGGTAACCAGCCCCAGCATTTT
-	-	TRBV5-6	TRBJ2-1	CASSGTAGSSYNEQFF	TGTGCCAGCAGCGGGACCGCGGGGAGCTCCTACAATGAGCAGTTCTTC
few	TRBD2	TRBV14	TRBJ2-4	CASSQRSGGAKNIQYF	TGTGCCAGCAGCCAACGTAGCGGGGGGGCTAAAAACATTCAGTACTTC
few	-	TRBV10-3	TRBJ2-3	CATGGSDHGTDTQYF	TGTGCCACTGGGGGTAGCGACCACGGCACAGATACGCAGTATTTT
-	-	TRBV2	TRBJ1-2	CASSERRINYFGYTF	TGTGCCAGCAGTGAACGACGGATCAATTATTTTGGCTACACCTTC
-	-	TRBV7-6	TRBJ2-5	CASSPWTKETQYF	TGTGCCAGCAGCCCCTGGACCAAAGAGACCCAGTACTTC
-	-	TRBV29-1	TRBJ2-5	CSVLGLGMRQETQYF	TGCAGCGTTTTAGGGCTCGGGATGCGTCAAGAGACCCAGTACTTC
-	-	TRBV2	TRBJ2-2	CATRSQGNTGELFF	TGTGCCACCCGAAGCCAGGGGAACACCGGGGAGCTGTTTTTT
-	-	TRBV13	TRBJ2-1	CASSPLTGREGNEQFF	TGTGCCAGCAGCCCATTGACAGGGAGGGAAGGCAATGAGCAGTTCTTC
-	TRBD2	TRBV4-2	TRBJ2-1	CASSQELAGAPFEQFF	TGTGCCAGCAGCCAAGAGCTAGCGGGGGCCCCATTTGAGCAGTTCTTC